Below are 11 T cell receptor beta chains sequenced from a single sample in a study of CD8+CD57+ T cells in acquired aplastic anemia. Investigators profiled TCR beta VDJ and CDR3 from genomic DNA template. TCRdb called the reads again in MiXCR, with one record for every CDR3 protein. The data show a few hundred thousand distinct CDR3 sequences, around 60% seen once. Sequencing was performed on sorted CD4+, CD8+, or CD8+CD57+ T cells (not recorded which) from PBMCs. Receptors originate from a human donor with severe aplastic anemia or a healthy control (not recorded which).

The CDR3: CASSLLAGVYEQYF. In DNA, the CDR3 is TGTGCCAGCAGCTTACTAGCGGGAGTATACGAGCAGTACTTC. V gene TRBV7-8 combines with J gene TRBJ2-7, with 10 bases lining up with TRBD2. In germline, CDR1 is SGHVS, CDR2 FQNEAQ. This CDR3 is 14 amino acids long. Unmatched junction bases numbered 2, after V lost 2 bases and J lost 4 bases.

This clonotype was seen many times. V is TRBV5-1 and J is TRBJ2-1; the match to TRBD2 covers 12 bases. Per germline, CDR1 SGHRS and CDR2 YFSETQ. CDR3 size: 17 residues. Losses at the gene ends were 4 bases for V and 0 bases for J; bases not matched to a gene: 5. CDR3 nucleotides: TGCGCCAGCAGCACTGTGACTAGCGGGAGCTCCTACAATGAGCAGTTCTTC. Its translation: CASSTVTSGSSYNEQFF. Based on the CDR3 plus reference TRBV5-1 and TRBJ2-1, the full variable domain is KAGVTQTPRYLIKTRGQQVTLSCSPISGHRSVSWYQQTPGQGLQFLFEYFSETQRNKGNFPGRFSGRQFSNSRSEMNVSTLELGDSALYLCASSTVTSGSSYNEQFFGPGTRLTVL.

This clonotype is a singleton in its sample. This chain connects TRBV10-3 to TRBJ1-1; a weak D match, TRBD1 (5 bases). In germline, CDR1 is ENHRY, CDR2 SYGVKD. V lost 0 bases to trimming and J lost 0 bases, with 11 bases between them. CDR3 length equals 16 residues. As DNA, the CDR3 is TGTGCCATCAGTGAGTCGGTAGGGACCGTGAACACTGAAGCTTTCTTT. The encoded protein is CAISESVGTVNTEAFF.

This clonotype was recorded at least ten times. This rearrangement joins TRBV25-1 to TRBJ2-7; D is unresolved. CDR1 is MGHDK and CDR2 is SYGVNS in the germline V gene. The germline V and J ends were trimmed by 1 base and 0 bases, with 10 bases remaining between them. CDR3 size: 15 residues. CDR3 nucleotides: TGTGCCAGCAGTGAATTATTCCCAGACTCCTACGAGCAGTACTTC. This sequence encodes CASSELFPDSYEQYF.

The V call is TRBV29-1, the J call TRBJ2-3; D remains unclear. The CDR3 is 15 residues long. Between the trimmed V and J ends, which lost 7 bases and 0 bases, there was a span of 17 bases. Germline values: CDR1 SQVTM, CDR2 ANQGSEA. DNA for the CDR3: TGCAGCGGCCAAACTTCGCTGAGTAGCACAGATACGCAGTATTTT. Its translation is CSGQTSLSSTDTQYF.

This clonotype has only a few counts. The rearrangement joins TRBV9 to TRBJ1-6; 7 bases align to TRBD1. The CDR3 is 15 residues long. The trim removed 2 bases at V and 7 bases at J, leaving 6 bases unmatched. CDR1 and CDR2 (germline): SGDLS, YYNGEE. CDR3 in amino acids: CASSVTGSGNSPLHF. CDR3 nucleotides: TGTGCCAGCAGCGTGACAGGGTCAGGGAATTCACCCCTCCACTTT.

In this sample, this clonotype turned up once. The rearrangement uses TRBV19 and TRBJ2-2, with a possible D match to TRBD1 (6 bases). Germline V gene lookup returns CDR1 LNHDA and CDR2 SQIVND (reference sequence). V dropped 4 bases and J dropped 0 bases, with 9 bases sitting between them. The CDR3 contains 15 residues. Written as DNA, the CDR3 is TGTGCCAGTAGTAGGAGGACAGCGAACACCGGGGAGCTGTTTTTT. Translating gives CASSRRTANTGELFF. Based on the CDR3 plus reference TRBV19 and TRBJ2-2, the full variable domain is DGGITQSPKYLFRKEGQNVTLSCEQNLNHDAMYWYRQDPGQGLRLIYYSQIVNDFQKGDIAEGYSVSREKKESFPLTVTSAQKNPTAFYLCASSRRTANTGELFFGEGSRLTVL.

This clonotype was counted once. One end of the junction does not line up with germline, which may come from a read error. This chain uses TRBV2 with TRBJ2-5; D tentatively reads TRBD1 or TRBD2 (5 bases each). Germline lookup yields CDR1 SNHLY and CDR2 FYNNEI. This CDR3 has 13 amino acids. The CDR3 loop is CASNPTMGENQYF. CDR3 sequence (DNA): TGTGCCAGCAATCCGACGATGGGGGAGAACCAGTACTTC.

The chain links TRBV7-9 to TRBJ1-1; 9 bases map to TRBD1. Per germline, CDR1 SEHNR and CDR2 FQNEAQ (reference sequence). The CDR3 has 15 residues. J was trimmed by 4 bases and V by 5 bases; bases with no gene match: 8. The CDR3 protein is CASSAQQGAITEAFF. DNA of the CDR3: TGTGCCAGCAGCGCTCAACAGGGGGCCATCACTGAAGCTTTCTTT.

The gene calls are TRBV9 and TRBJ1-6; D is unresolved. The CDR3 consists of 20 residues. CDR1 is SGDLS, CDR2 YYNGEE, per germline. Trimming removed 0 bases at V and 0 bases at J, with 19 bases between. The CDR3 nucleotides are TGTGCCAGCAGCGTAGGCTTCTGGGCGGAACAGAGCTCCTATAATTCACCCCTCCACTTT. It translates to CASSVGFWAEQSSYNSPLHF.

This clonotype was seen ten or more times. The missing conserved phenylalanine or tryptophan at the end of this CDR3 makes a read error likely. The chain carries TRBV6-5 and TRBJ2-7; D is perhaps TRBD1 (6 bases). Trimming took off 0 bases at V and 1 base at J, with 13 bases between the two ends. The CDR3 contains 16 residues. The germline V gene has CDR1 MNHEY and CDR2 SVGAGI. CDR3 amino acids: CASSYSMLDRSYEQYL. The CDR3 nucleotides are TGTGCCAGCAGTTACTCGATGCTGGACAGATCCTACGAGCAGTACCTC.